Shown below are 25 T cell receptor beta chains from a single sample sequenced in a study of T cells in tumors after PD-1 blockade. Profiled with immunoSEQ multiplex PCR; TCRdb holds only in-frame clones, not every one. The repertoire holds some 66,000 clones, approximately 79% seen once, with 4.7% in the top ten. The sequencing used PBMCs, collected after anti-PD-1 treatment. The receptors originated from a human donor with basal cell carcinoma.

This clone was picked up many times. V gene TRBV7-9 combines with J gene TRBJ2-2; D is unresolved. The CDR3 has 15 amino acids. V dropped 5 bases and J dropped 4 bases, with 14 bases sitting between them. The germline V gene encodes CDR1 SEHNR and CDR2 FQNEAQ (reference sequence). CDR3 DNA sequence: TGTGCCAGCAGCCTCTTGGGCCAGCTCACCGGGGAGCTGTTTTTT. Its translation is CASSLLGQLTGELFF. The full variable domain, with the rest looked up from reference TRBV7-9 and TRBJ2-2, is DTGVSQNPRHKITKRGQNVTFRCDPISEHNRLYWYRQTLGQGPEFLTYFQNEAQLEKSRLLSDRFSAERPKGSFSTLEIQRTEQGDSAMYLCASSLLGQLTGELFFGEGSRLTVL.

The DNA of the CDR3 is TGTGCCAGCAGCAAAGTTGGCTTGCGGGGGGGTCTCGCAGATACGCAGTATTTT. Amino acid sequence: CASSKVGLRGGLADTQYF. This chain links TRBV21-1 with TRBJ2-3; the D call TRBD2 from the table was never checked on the DNA. TRBV21-1 is designated a pseudogene. The CDR3 is made up of 18 amino acids.

J is TRBJ2-7 and V is TRBV19, with D possibly matching TRBD1 (6 bases). Germline values: CDR1 LNHDA, CDR2 SQIVND (reference sequence). The CDR3 spans 11 residues. The ends were cut back, 10 bases at V and 4 bases at J, with 11 bases in the middle. The CDR3 here is CATEQGYEQYF. As DNA, the CDR3 is TGTGCCACAGAACAGGGATACGAGCAGTACTTC. Using reference TRBV19 and TRBJ2-7 for the parts outside the CDR3, the full variable domain is DGGITQSPKYLFRKEGQNVTLSCEQNLNHDAMYWYRQDPGQGLRLIYYSQIVNDFQKGDIAEGYSVSREKKESFPLTVTSAQKNPTAFYLCATEQGYEQYFGPGTRLTVT.

There are a few counts of this clone. The CDR3 DNA is TGTGCCTGGAGTCGGTCGCGCGGCTACGAGCAGTACTTC. Amino acids: CAWSRSRGYEQYF. The chain links TRBV30 to TRBJ2-7; unclear D gene. CDR3 length: 13 amino acids. CDR1 GTSNPN and CDR2 SVGIG come from the germline V gene (reference sequence). Trimming took off 2 bases at V and 3 bases at J, with 11 bases between the two ends.

The chain combines TRBV29-1 with TRBJ2-5; D not resolved. CDR3 size: 13 residues. Trimming stripped 0 bases from V and 2 bases from J, with 7 bases between. Germline values: CDR1 SQVTM, CDR2 ANQGSEA. The CDR3 nucleotides read TGCAGCGTTGAAGATCCAAGGCAAGAGACCCAGTACTTC. Its translation is CSVEDPRQETQYF.

This clone turned up a few times. The gene calls are TRBV10-2 and TRBJ1-1, with 8 bases matching TRBD1. Trimming at V came to 2 bases and at J to 4 bases, leaving 6 bases not matched to a gene. This CDR3 is 15 amino acids long. Germline lookup yields CDR1 WSHSY and CDR2 SAAADI. The CDR3, as DNA: TGCGCCAGCAGTGAGCCTGGACAGGGTCCCACTGAAGCTTTCTTT. It encodes CASSEPGQGPTEAFF.

There are a few counts of this clone. The V and J genes are TRBV28 and TRBJ1-2, with D perhaps matching TRBD1 (5 bases). CDR1 and CDR2 from the germline V gene are MDHEN and SYDVKM. The V end lost 5 bases, the J end lost 8 bases, and 15 bases lay between the germline ends. The CDR3 length is 13 residues. This CDR3 is CASSPDSGRGYTF. The CDR3 region has the DNA TGTGCCAGCAGTCCCGACAGTGGCAGGGGCTACACCTTC.

This clone occurred once. The chain employs TRBV7-2 and TRBJ2-3, with D perhaps TRBD1 (5 bases). Deletions cut 7 bases from V and 0 bases from J, with 11 bases between. In germline, CDR1 is SGHTA, CDR2 FQGNSA. This CDR3 region has 14 residues. The CDR3: CASTSWGSTDTQYF. CDR3 coding DNA: TGTGCCAGCACTTCCTGGGGCAGCACAGATACGCAGTATTTT.

The V gene is TRBV30, the J gene TRBJ2-3, with 8 bases lining up with TRBD2. This CDR3 is 14 amino acids long. Germline V gives CDR1 GTSNPN, CDR2 SVGIG (reference sequence). The junction had 7 bases not matched to a gene; V was cut back by 6 bases and J by 2 bases. The CDR3 nucleotides are TGTGCCTGTGTCGAGCGGGGGTTCACAGATACGCAGTATTTT. It specifies CACVERGFTDTQYF.

This chain uses TRBV4-1 with TRBJ1-4, with D possibly TRBD1 on 5 matching bases. Trimming left V 4 bases short and J 0 bases short, with 15 bases between. This CDR3 is built from 17 residues. Germline V CDR1 and CDR2: MGHRA, YSYEKL. Written as DNA, the CDR3 is TGCGCCAGCAGCCCCTCGACAGATCTTACAACTAATGAAAAACTGTTTTTT. Translation: CASSPSTDLTTNEKLFF.

The chain is built from TRBV28 and TRBJ2-1; D is possibly TRBD1 (5 bases). V was shortened by 5 bases and J by 7 bases, with 9 bases between the two germline ends. This CDR3 is 12 amino acids long. CDR1 is MDHEN and CDR2 is SYDVKM in the germline V gene. CDR3 sequence reads: CASSPHRNEQFF. The CDR3 nucleotides read TGTGCCAGCAGTCCTCACAGGAATGAGCAGTTCTTC.

The chain employs TRBV7-9 and TRBJ1-6, with D possibly being TRBD1 (5 bases). Germline assignment: CDR1 SEHNR and CDR2 FQNEAQ (reference sequence). Trimming pared 3 bases from V and 9 bases from J, leaving 12 bases between. The CDR3 has 14 amino acids. The CDR3 nucleotides are TGTGCCAGCAGCTTTATAGGGGAGAGTTCACCCCTCCACTTT. Encoded protein: CASSFIGESSPLHF.

The gene calls are TRBV5-1 and TRBJ2-7; 11 bases are a match to TRBD2. Unmatched junction bases numbered 4, after V lost 0 bases and J lost 5 bases. The V gene's germline CDR1 is SGHRS and CDR2 YFSETQ. This CDR3 is 15 amino acids long. This chain's CDR3 is CASSLASGGIHEQYF. Here the CDR3 DNA reads TGCGCCAGCAGCTTGGCTAGCGGGGGGATACACGAGCAGTACTTC.

This chain uses TRBV4-2 with TRBJ2-2; D gene unclear. Germline CDR1 and CDR2: LGHNA and YNFKEQ. The CDR3 consists of 16 residues. The V end lost 4 bases, the J end lost 0 bases, and 12 bases lay between the germline ends. The CDR3 DNA is TGTGCCAGCAGCCCCCTAGACTCCTCGAACACCGGGGAGCTGTTTTTT. It is translated as CASSPLDSSNTGELFF.

This chain links TRBV28 with TRBJ2-7; 8 nucleotides match TRBD1. CDR1 and CDR2 from the germline V gene are MDHEN and SYDVKM. The CDR3 length is 15 residues. V lost 4 bases, J lost 5 bases, and 10 bases stayed unmatched. The CDR3 DNA is TGTGCCAGCAGTTCCCCATGGCAGGGGGCCAACGAGCAGTACTTC. This codes for CASSSPWQGANEQYF.

The V gene is TRBV6-4, the J gene TRBJ2-3; D is ambiguous. The CDR3 is 13 residues long. V lost 4 bases and J lost 0, with 5 bases in between. CDR1 and CDR2 from the germline V gene are MRHNA and SNTAGT. The CDR3: CASSGGSTDTQYF. DNA for the CDR3: TGTGCCAGCAGTGGGGGTAGCACAGATACGCAGTATTTT.

The chain uses TRBV2 and TRBJ2-3; TRBD2 matches at 8 bases. CDR1 SNHLY and CDR2 FYNNEI come from the germline V gene. This CDR3 spans 12 amino acids. J lost 14 bases, V lost 5 bases, and 9 bases had no gene match. The CDR3 DNA follows: TGTGCCAGCAGTCCCGGCCCGGGGGGGGCGTATTTT. Amino acids: CASSPGPGGAYF.

V and J are TRBV15 and TRBJ1-6; D is perhaps TRBD1 (6 bases). The CDR3 is made up of 14 amino acids. V lost 8 bases to trimming and J lost 5 bases, with 13 bases between them. CDR1 is LNHNV and CDR2 is YYDKDF in the germline V gene (reference sequence). The CDR3 is CATGLGQNNSPLHF. DNA of the CDR3: TGTGCCACCGGATTAGGACAGAATAATTCACCCCTCCACTTT.

The count of this clone is one. V gene TRBV6-1 combines with J gene TRBJ2-5; 7 bases are a match to TRBD2. Germline V gene sequence: CDR1 MNHNS, CDR2 SASEGT. V gave up 2 bases and J gave up 4 bases; unmatched junction bases: 13. The CDR3 totals 17 residues. CDR3 loop: CASSEIRVGGFRETQYF. DNA for the CDR3: TGTGCCAGCAGTGAAATCAGGGTCGGGGGGTTCCGAGAGACCCAGTACTTC.

CDR3 loop: CASSPKAGNTDTQYF. For the CDR3, the DNA is TGTGCCAGCAGCCCCAAAGCGGGAAACACAGATACGCAGTATTTT. The genes are TRBV7-2 and TRBJ2-3; 7 bases align to TRBD2. V was clipped by 5 bases and J by 2 bases; unmatched bases: 7. The CDR3 runs 15 residues. Germline CDR1 and CDR2: SGHTA and FQGNSA.

The CDR3 nucleotides are TGTGCCAGCAGCTTCACCAGGGGCGGGACTGAAGCTTTCTTT. This codes for CASSFTRGGTEAFF. The chain employs TRBV5-5 and TRBJ1-1, with D perhaps matching TRBD1 (6 bases). The V gene's germline CDR1 is SGHKS and CDR2 YYEKEE (reference sequence). Trimming cost V 2 bases and J 5 bases, with 13 bases left between them. The length of the CDR3 is 14 residues.

The table lists this clone with a count of one. The J gene is TRBJ2-3, the V gene TRBV29-1, with D possibly being TRBD1 (6 bases). V was shortened by 6 bases and J by 1 base, with 14 bases between the two germline ends. The germline CDR1 and CDR2 sequences are SQVTM and ANQGSEA. This CDR3 has 14 residues. DNA for the CDR3: TGCAGCGTGCAACCGGGACAACGCACAGATACGCAGTATTTT. Translated, it gives CSVQPGQRTDTQYF.

The genes are TRBV11-3 and TRBJ2-1; D call uncertain. In germline, CDR1 is SGHNT, CDR2 YENEEA. The V gene lost 3 bases and the J gene lost 4 bases, with 7 bases spanning the gap. This CDR3 is built from 13 residues. In DNA form, the CDR3 reads TGTGCCAGCAGCTTGGGTCCTTACAATGAGCAGTTCTTC. Amino acid sequence: CASSLGPYNEQFF.

CDR3 amino acids: CASSLAGQGVDEQYF. The CDR3 nucleotides read TGTGCCAGCAGCTTGGCAGGACAGGGAGTAGACGAGCAGTACTTC. The rearrangement joins TRBV5-6 to TRBJ2-7; 8 positions match TRBD1. Germline V gene lookup returns CDR1 SGHDT and CDR2 YYEEEE. This CDR3 comprises 15 residues. Germline trimming cut 0 bases from V and 5 bases from J; bases unmatched to any gene: 7.

This chain connects TRBV15 to TRBJ2-2, with D tentatively TRBD1 (6 bases). Looked up from germline, CDR1 is LNHNV and CDR2 is YYDKDF (reference sequence). The V end lost 0 bases, the J end lost 0 bases, and 14 bases lay between the germline ends. The CDR3 consists of 18 residues. The CDR3 here is CATSRERQGLPNTGELFF. The CDR3 DNA reads as TGTGCCACCAGCAGAGAGAGGCAGGGGCTACCGAACACCGGGGAGCTGTTTTTT.